The T cell receptor beta chain described here comes from a study of naive and memory T cell subsets. CMV status came from CD4+ IFNgamma after overnight CMV lysate stimulation. There are a few counts of this clonotype. The antigen remains unidentified. An equimolar mix of two oligonucleotides served as the beta constant-region primer for TRBC1 and TRBC2. Nested alpha and beta constant-region primers with the SP2 primer drove four PCR rounds on ligated cDNA. TCRdb reprocessed the UMI-ligation and nested PCR reads with MiXCR, giving one entry per CDR3 protein. The table includes approximately 90,000 distinct CDR3 sequences, roughly 10% detected once. Overall study findings and caveats: A few larger clonotypes appeared in naive repertoires, especially CD8, possibly memory cells re-expressing CD45RA.

The receptor was derived from a human donor in good health. Source material: naive CD4+ T cells from blood.

CDR3 sequence: CASSLGDRRGEQYF. The CDR3 coding sequence is TGTGCCAGCAGTTTAGGGGACAGGAGGGGCGAGCAGTACTTC. The rearrangement joins TRBV12-3 or TRBV12-4 to TRBJ2-7; TRBD1 aligns across 8 bases. The CDR3 is 14 amino acids. V shed 1 base, J shed 6 bases, and the junction held 5 bases outside the gene matches.